The clone carrying this TCR beta chain was detected ten times or more. Its antigen is unidentified. The source of the sample is a study of blood T cells in healthy people across ages. Notes on the study in general: There were more naive CD4+ cells and higher diversity in long-lived donors than in aged donors. Correlation between TCR beta diversity and naive T cell percentage was strong. Roughly linearly, TCR beta diversity per million T cells fell as age increased.

Trimming at V came to 2 bases and at J to 1 base, leaving 5 bases not matched to a gene. Germline loops: CDR1 DFQATT, CDR2 SNEGSKA (reference sequence). The CDR3 contains 16 residues. Primed by a sample-barcoded 5' primer and a J-beta primer mix, a second PCR proceeded for about 6 to 11 cycles. TCRdb reprocessed the 5' RACE reads with MiXCR, giving one entry per CDR3 protein. The data contain around 690,000 distinct CDR3 sequences, approximately 59% of them singletons. Donors ranged from about 6 to 95 years old and were healthy Caucasians in Russia. Source material: blood. The J gene is TRBJ2-5, the V gene TRBV20-1, with 12 bases lining up with TRBD2. The receptor was isolated from a man in his 60s in good health. In nucleotides, the CDR3 is TGCAGTGCTAGACTAGCGGGGGGGCGCTTCCAAGAGACCCAGTACTTC. Its translation is CSARLAGGRFQETQYF.